The source of this T cell receptor beta chain is a study of long-term antiretroviral therapy in people with HIV. From each donor, at least one pre-ART PBMC sample and at least two post-ART PBMC samples were obtained. Run at survey level, the immunoSEQ assay was version v3.0. Data came from immunoSEQ multiplex PCR; TCRdb stores just in-frame clones and leaves some out. The table lists some 28,000 clones, 95% of them singletons. This clone showed up just once. Its antigen is unknown. General study results and limits: HIV repertoires spanned tighter CDR3 length ranges than controls did. Relative to transplant donor controls, diversity remained lower despite increasing after ART. All time points showed a repertoire dominated by clones expanded before ART.

This TCR derives from a man in his fifties with HIV. The sample was unsorted PBMCs, taken 5.3 years after starting antiretroviral therapy.

The CDR3 region is CASSSSGARQETQYF. CDR3 coding DNA: TGTGCCAGCAGCTCATCAGGGGCTAGACAAGAGACCCAGTACTTC. This chain connects TRBV7-6 to TRBJ2-5; maybe TRBD1 (6 bases). The CDR3 has 15 residues. The V end lost 4 bases, the J end lost 2 bases, and 14 bases lay between the germline ends. CDR1 and CDR2 (germline): SGHVS, FNYEAQ.